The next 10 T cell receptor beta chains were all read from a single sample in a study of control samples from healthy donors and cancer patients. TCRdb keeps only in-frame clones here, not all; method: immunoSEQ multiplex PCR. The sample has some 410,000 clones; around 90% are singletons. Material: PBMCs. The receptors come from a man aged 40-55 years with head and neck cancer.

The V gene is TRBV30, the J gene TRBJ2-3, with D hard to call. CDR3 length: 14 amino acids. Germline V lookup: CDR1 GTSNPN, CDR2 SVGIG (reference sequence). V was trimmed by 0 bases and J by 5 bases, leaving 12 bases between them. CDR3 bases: TGTGCCTGGAGTGTAGGCCTAGGTGAAGATACGCAGTATTTT. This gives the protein CAWSVGLGEDTQYF. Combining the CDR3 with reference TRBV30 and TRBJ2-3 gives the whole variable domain SQTIHQWPATLVQPVGSPLSLECTVEGTSNPNLYWYRQAAGRGLQLLFYSVGIGQISSEVPQNLSASRPQDRQFILSSKKLLLSDSGFYLCAWSVGLGEDTQYFGPGTRLTVL.

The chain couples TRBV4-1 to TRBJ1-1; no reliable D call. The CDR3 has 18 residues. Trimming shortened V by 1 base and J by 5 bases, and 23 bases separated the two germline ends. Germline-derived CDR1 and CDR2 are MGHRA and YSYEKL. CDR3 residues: CASSQGSLGPQARTEAFF. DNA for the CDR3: TGCGCCAGCAGCCAAGGATCCTTAGGCCCTCAGGCTAGGACTGAAGCTTTCTTT.

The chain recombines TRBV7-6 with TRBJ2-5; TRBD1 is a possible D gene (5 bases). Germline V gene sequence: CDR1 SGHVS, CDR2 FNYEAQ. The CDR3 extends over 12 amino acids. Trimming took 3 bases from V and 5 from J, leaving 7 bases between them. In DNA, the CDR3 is TGTGCCAGCAGCTTCTCAGGGGAGACCCAGTACTTC. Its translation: CASSFSGETQYF.

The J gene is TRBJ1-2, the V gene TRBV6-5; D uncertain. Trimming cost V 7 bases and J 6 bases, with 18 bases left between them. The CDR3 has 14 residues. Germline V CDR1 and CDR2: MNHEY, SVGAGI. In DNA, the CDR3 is TGTGCCAGCACCAGATCCCAAGAATCCGATGGCTACACCTTC. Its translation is CASTRSQESDGYTF.

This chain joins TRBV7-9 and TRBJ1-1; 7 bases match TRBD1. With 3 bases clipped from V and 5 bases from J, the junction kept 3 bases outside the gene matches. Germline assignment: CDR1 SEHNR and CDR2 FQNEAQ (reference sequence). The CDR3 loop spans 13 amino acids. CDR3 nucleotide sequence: TGTGCCAGCAGCTTCCGACAGGGAACTGAAGCTTTCTTT. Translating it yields CASSFRQGTEAFF.

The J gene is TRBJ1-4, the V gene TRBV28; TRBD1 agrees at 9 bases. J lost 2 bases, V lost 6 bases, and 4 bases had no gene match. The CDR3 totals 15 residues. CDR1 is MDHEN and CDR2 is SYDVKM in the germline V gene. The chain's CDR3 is CASSTGGATNEKLFF. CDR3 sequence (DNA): TGTGCCAGCAGCACAGGGGGCGCGACTAATGAAAAACTGTTTTTT.

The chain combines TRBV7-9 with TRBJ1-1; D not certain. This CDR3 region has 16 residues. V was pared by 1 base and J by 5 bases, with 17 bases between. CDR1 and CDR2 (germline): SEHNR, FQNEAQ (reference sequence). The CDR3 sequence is CASSLDAWNSDTEAFF. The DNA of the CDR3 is TGTGCCAGCAGCTTAGATGCGTGGAACTCGGATACTGAAGCTTTCTTT.

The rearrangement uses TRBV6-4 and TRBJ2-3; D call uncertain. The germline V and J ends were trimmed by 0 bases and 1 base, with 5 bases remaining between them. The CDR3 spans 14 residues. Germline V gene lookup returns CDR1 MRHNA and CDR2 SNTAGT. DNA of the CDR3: TGTGCCAGCAGTGACTCGTCCCGCACAGATACGCAGTATTTT. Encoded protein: CASSDSSRTDTQYF.

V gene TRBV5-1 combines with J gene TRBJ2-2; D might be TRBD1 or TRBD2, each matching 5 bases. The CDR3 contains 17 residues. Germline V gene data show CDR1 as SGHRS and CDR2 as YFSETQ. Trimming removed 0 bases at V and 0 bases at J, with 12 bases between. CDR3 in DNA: TGCGCCAGCAGCTTGGGGAGCGGCAGGGCGAACACCGGGGAGCTGTTTTTT. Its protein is CASSLGSGRANTGELFF.

CDR3 amino acids: CASTPNTSGGGETQYF. CDR3 DNA sequence: TGCGCCAGCACTCCGAATACTAGCGGAGGTGGAGAGACCCAGTACTTC. The gene calls are TRBV5-1 and TRBJ2-5, with TRBD2 identical over 8 bases. The V gene end was trimmed by 6 bases and the J gene end by 4 bases; junction bases not matched to a gene: 14. CDR1 and CDR2 from the germline V gene are SGHRS and YFSETQ. The CDR3 is 16 residues long.